The T cell receptor (beta chain) described here comes from a study of cytomegalovirus exposure and HLA in healthy donors. Overall study results and limits: Cytomegalovirus status was reportedly diagnosed by the classifier with high sensitivity and specificity.

V was pared by 5 bases and J by 1 base, with 15 bases between. Germline CDR1 is SGHVS and CDR2 is FQNEAQ. The length of the CDR3 is 16 residues. PCR amplification relied on 60 Vbeta primers (plus 13 Jbeta primers). The table came from immunoSEQ multiplex PCR; TCRdb's copy has only in-frame clones and leaves some out. The table lists approximately 120,000 clones, 73% of them singletons. Details on this clone: Its target is unknown.

The J gene is TRBJ2-4, the V gene TRBV7-8; D is unresolved. The clonotype was recovered from a man aged 40-55 years in good health and CMV-seronegative. Input material: PBMCs. CDR3 in amino acids: CASSGEPNRAKNIQYF. The CDR3 DNA follows: TGTGCCAGCAGCGGAGAGCCAAATCGGGCCAAAAACATTCAGTACTTC.